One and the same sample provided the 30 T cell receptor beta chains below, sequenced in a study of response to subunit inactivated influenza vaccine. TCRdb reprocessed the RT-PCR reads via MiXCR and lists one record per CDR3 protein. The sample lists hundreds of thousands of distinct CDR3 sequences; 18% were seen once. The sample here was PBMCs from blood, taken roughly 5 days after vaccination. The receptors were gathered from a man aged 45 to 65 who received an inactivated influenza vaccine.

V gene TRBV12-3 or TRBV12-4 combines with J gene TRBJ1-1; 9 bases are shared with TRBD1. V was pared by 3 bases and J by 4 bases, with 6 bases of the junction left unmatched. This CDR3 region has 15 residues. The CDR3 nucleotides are TGTGCCAGCAGTTTCGTTACAGGGGGCGTCACTGAAGCTTTCTTT. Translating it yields CASSFVTGGVTEAFF.

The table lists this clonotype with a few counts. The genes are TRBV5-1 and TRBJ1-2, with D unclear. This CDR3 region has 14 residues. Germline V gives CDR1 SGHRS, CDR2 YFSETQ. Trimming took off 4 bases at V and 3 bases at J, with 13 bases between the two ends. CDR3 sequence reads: CASSPSVRDYGYTF. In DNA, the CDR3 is TGCGCCAGCAGCCCATCAGTGAGAGACTATGGCTACACCTTC.

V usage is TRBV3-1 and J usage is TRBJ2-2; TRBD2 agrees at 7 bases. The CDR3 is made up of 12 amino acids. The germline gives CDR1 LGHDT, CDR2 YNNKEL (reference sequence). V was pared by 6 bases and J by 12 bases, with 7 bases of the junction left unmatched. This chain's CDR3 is CASSPLGGKLFF. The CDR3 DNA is TGTGCCAGCAGTCCCCTGGGGGGGAAGCTGTTTTTT. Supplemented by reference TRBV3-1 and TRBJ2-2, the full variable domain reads DTAVSQTPKYLVTQMGNDKSIKCEQNLGHDTMYWYKQDSKKFLKIMFSYNNKELIINETVPNRFSPKSPDKAHLNLHINSLELGDSAVYFCASSPLGGKLFFGEGSRLTVL.

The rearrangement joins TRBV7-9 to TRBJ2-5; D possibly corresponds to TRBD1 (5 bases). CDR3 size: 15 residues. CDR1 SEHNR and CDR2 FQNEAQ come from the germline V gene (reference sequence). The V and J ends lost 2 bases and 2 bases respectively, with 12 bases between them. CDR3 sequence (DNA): TGTGCCAGCAGCTTACGAGGACAACTACAAGAGACCCAGTACTTC. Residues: CASSLRGQLQETQYF.

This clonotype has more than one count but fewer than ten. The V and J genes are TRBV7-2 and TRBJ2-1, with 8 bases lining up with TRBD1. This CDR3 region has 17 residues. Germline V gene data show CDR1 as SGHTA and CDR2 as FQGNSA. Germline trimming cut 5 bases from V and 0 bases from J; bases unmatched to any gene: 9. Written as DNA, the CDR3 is TGTGCCAGCAGCCGCCGGCCGGACAGGGTCTCCTACAATGAGCAGTTCTTC. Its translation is CASSRRPDRVSYNEQFF.

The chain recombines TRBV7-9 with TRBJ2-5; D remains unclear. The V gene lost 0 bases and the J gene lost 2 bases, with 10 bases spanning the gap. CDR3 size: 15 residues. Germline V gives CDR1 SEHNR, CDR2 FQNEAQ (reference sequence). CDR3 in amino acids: CASSLAFYEQETQYF. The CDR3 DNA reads TGTGCCAGCAGCTTAGCTTTCTACGAGCAAGAGACCCAGTACTTC.

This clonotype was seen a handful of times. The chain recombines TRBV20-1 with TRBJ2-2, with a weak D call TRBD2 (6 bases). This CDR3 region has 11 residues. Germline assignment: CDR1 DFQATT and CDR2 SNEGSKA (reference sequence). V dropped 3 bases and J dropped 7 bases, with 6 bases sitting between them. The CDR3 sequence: CSASGGGELFF. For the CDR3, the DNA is TGCAGTGCTAGCGGGGGCGGGGAGCTGTTTTTT.

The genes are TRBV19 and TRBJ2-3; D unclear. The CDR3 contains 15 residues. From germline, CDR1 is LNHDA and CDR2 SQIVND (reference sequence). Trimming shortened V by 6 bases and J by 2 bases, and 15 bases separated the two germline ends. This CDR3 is CASRRELTFTDTQYF. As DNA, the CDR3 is TGTGCCAGTAGACGCGAGCTAACTTTCACAGATACGCAGTATTTT.

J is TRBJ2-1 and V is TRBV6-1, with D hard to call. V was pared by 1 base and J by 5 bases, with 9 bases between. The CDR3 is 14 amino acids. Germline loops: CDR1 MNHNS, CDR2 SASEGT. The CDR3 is CASSEGVFDNEQFF. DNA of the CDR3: TGTGCCAGCAGTGAAGGGGTATTTGACAATGAGCAGTTCTTC.

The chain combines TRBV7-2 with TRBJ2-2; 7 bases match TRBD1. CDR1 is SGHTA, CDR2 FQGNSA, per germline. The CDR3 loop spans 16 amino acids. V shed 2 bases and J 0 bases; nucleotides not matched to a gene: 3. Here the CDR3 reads CASSLTGTANTGELFF. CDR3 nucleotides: TGTGCCAGCAGCTTAACCGGGACAGCGAACACCGGGGAGCTGTTTTTT.

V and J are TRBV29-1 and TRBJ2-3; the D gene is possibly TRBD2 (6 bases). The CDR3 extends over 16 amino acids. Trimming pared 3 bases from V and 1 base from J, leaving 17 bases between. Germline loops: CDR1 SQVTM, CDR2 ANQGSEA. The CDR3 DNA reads TGCAGCGTTGATGGGACTGCGGGAACAGGCACAGATACGCAGTATTTT. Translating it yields CSVDGTAGTGTDTQYF.

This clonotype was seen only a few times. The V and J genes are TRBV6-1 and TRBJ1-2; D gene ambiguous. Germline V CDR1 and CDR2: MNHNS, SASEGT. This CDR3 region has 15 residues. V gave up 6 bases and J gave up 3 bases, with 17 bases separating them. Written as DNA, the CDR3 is TGTGCCAGCAGCCAATGGGCAGGCTCTGACTATGGCTACACCTTC. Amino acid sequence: CASSQWAGSDYGYTF.

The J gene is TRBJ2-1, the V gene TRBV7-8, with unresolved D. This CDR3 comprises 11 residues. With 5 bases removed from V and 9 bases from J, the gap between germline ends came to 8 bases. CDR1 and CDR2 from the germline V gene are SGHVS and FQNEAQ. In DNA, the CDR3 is TGTGCCAGCAGCCATACGGGTGAGCAGTTCTTC. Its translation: CASSHTGEQFF.

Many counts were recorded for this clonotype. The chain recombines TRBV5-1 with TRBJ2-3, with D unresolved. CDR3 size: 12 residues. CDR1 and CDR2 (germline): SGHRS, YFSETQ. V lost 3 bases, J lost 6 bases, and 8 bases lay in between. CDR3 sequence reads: CASSSSMDTQYF. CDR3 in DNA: TGCGCCAGCAGCTCCAGTATGGATACGCAGTATTTT.

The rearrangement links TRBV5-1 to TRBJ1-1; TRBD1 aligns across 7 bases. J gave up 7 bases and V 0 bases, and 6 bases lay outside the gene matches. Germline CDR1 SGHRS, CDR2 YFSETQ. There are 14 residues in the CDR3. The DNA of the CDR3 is TGCGCCAGCAGCTTGGAACAGGGGTTTGGTGAAGCTTTCTTT. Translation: CASSLEQGFGEAFF.

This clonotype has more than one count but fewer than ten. The CDR3 protein is CASSQGTGLMYQETQYF. The DNA for the CDR3 is TGTGCCAGCAGTCAGGGGACAGGCCTCATGTACCAAGAGACCCAGTACTTC. V gene TRBV12-3 or TRBV12-4 combines with J gene TRBJ2-5; TRBD1 agrees at 8 bases. The CDR3 has 17 amino acids. V was pared by 5 bases and J by 0 bases, with 11 bases of the junction left unmatched.

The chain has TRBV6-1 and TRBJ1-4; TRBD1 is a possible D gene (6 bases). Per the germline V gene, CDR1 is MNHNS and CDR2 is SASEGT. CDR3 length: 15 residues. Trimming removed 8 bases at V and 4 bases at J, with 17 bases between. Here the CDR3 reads CASYTRGGGNEKLFF. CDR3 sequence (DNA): TGTGCCAGCTATACTCGGGGAGGGGGTAATGAAAAACTGTTTTTT.

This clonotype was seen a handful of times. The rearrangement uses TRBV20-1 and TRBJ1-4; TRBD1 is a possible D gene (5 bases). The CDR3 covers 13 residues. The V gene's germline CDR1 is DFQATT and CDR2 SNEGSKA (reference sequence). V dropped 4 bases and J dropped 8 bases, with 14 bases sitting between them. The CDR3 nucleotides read TGCAGTGCTAAGCAGGGAGTTCCAGAAAAACTGTTTTTT. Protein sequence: CSAKQGVPEKLFF.

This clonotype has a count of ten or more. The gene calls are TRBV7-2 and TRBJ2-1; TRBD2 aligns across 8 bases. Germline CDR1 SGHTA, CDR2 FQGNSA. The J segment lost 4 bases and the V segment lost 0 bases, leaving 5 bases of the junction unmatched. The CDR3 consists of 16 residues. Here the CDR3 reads CASSLAGLAAYNEQFF. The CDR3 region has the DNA TGTGCCAGCAGCTTAGCTGGACTAGCTGCATACAATGAGCAGTTCTTC.

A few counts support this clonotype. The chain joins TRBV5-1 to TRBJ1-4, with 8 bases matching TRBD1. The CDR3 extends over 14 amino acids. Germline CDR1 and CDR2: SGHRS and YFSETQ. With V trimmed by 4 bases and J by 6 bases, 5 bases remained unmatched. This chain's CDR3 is CASSPGGWDEKLFF. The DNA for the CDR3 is TGCGCCAGCAGCCCAGGGGGCTGGGATGAAAAACTGTTTTTT.

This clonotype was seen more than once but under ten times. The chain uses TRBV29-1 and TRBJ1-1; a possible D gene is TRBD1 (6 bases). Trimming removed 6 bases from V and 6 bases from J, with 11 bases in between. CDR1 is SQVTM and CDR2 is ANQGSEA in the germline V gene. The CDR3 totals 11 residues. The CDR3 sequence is CSVDSGAEAFF. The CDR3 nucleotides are TGCAGCGTCGATTCAGGGGCTGAAGCTTTCTTT.

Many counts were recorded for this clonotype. The CDR3 nucleotides read TGTGCCAGCAGCCAGGGGGGGAGCTCCTACAATGAGCAGTTCTTC. As protein: CASSQGGSSYNEQFF. The J gene is TRBJ2-1, the V gene TRBV3-1; 7 bases align to TRBD2. Germline trimming cut 3 bases from V and 0 bases from J; bases unmatched to any gene: 2. The CDR3 is 15 residues long. CDR1 is LGHDT and CDR2 is YNNKEL in the germline V gene (reference sequence).

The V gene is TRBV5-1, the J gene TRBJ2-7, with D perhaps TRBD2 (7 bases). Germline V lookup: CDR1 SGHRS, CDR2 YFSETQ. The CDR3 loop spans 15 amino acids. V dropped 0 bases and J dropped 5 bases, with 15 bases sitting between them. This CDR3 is CASSLAGGRGHEQYF. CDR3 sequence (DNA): TGCGCCAGCAGCTTGGCCGGGGGGCGCGGCCACGAGCAGTACTTC.

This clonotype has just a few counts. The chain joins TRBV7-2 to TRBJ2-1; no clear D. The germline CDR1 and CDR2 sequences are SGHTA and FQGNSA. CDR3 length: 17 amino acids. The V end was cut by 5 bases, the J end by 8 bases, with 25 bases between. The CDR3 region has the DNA TGTGCCAGCAGCCCCCGCCTCCTAGGCCCCTTAACCCATGAGCAGTTCTTC. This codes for CASSPRLLGPLTHEQFF.

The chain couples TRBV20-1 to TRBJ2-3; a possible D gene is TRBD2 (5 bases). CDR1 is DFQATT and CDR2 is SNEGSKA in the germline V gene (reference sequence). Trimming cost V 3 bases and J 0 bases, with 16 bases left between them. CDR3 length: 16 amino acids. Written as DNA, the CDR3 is TGCAGTGCTAGGGAGTTCGGTGAGGGAAGCACAGATACGCAGTATTTT. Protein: CSAREFGEGSTDTQYF.

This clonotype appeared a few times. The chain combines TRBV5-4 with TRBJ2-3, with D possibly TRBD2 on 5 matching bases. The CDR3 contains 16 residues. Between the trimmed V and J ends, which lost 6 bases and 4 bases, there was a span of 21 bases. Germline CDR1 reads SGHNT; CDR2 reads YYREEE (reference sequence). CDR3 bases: TGTGCCAGCACCTACGGAACCGACGGACTTGCAGATACGCAGTATTTT. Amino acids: CASTYGTDGLADTQYF.

The CDR3 sequence is CAISESSQGELFF. CDR3 DNA sequence: TGTGCCATCAGTGAATCGTCACAGGGGGAGCTGTTTTTT. The chain carries TRBV10-3 and TRBJ2-2; no clear D gene. Trimming removed 3 bases from V and 8 bases from J, with 10 bases in between. This CDR3 is 13 amino acids long. The V gene's germline CDR1 is ENHRY and CDR2 SYGVKD.

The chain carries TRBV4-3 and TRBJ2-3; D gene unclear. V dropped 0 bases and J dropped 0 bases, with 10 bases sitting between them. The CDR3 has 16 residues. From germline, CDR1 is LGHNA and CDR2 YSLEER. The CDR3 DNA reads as TGCGCCAGCAGCCAAGAACCCAGACCGAGCACAGATACGCAGTATTTT. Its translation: CASSQEPRPSTDTQYF.

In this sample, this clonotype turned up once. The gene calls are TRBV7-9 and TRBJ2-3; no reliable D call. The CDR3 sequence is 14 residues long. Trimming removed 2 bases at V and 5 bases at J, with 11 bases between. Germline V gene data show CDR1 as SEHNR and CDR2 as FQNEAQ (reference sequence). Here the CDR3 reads CASSLSQTGDTQYF. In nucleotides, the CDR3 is TGTGCCAGCAGCTTAAGCCAGACCGGAGATACGCAGTATTTT.

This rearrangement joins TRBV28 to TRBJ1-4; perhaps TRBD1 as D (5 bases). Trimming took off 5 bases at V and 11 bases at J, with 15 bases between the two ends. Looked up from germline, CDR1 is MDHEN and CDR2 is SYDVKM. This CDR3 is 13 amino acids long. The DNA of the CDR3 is TGTGCCAGCAGTCTGAGACAGCCGCGGAAACTGTTTTTT. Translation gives CASSLRQPRKLFF. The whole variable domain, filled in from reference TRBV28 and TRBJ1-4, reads DVKVTQSSRYLVKRTGEKVFLECVQDMDHENMFWYRQDPGLGLRLIYFSYDVKMKEKGDIPEGYSVSREKKERFSLILESASTNQTSMYLCASSLRQPRKLFFGSGTQLSVL.